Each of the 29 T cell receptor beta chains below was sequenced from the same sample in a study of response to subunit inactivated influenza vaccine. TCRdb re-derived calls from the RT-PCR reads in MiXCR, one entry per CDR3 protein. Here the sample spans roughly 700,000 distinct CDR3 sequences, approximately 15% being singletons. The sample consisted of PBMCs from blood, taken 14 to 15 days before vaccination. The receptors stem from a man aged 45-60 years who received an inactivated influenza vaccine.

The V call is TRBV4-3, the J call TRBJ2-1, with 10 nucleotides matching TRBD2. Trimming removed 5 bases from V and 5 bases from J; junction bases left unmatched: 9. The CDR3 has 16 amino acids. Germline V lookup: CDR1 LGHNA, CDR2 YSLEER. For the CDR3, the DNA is TGCGCCAGCAGCGAAGCGGGGACTAGCGCGGACAATGAGCAGTTCTTC. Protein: CASSEAGTSADNEQFF.

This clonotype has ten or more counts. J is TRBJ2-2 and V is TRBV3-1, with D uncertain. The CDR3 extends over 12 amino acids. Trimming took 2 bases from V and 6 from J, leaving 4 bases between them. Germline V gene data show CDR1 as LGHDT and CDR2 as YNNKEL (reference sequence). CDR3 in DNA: TGTGCCAGCAGCCAACTTTCCGGGGAGCTGTTTTTT. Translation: CASSQLSGELFF.

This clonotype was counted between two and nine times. The CDR3 reads CASSQRLAGDNEQFF. The CDR3 nucleotides read TGTGCCAGCAGCCAGAGACTAGCGGGGGACAATGAGCAGTTCTTC. This chain joins TRBV11-2 and TRBJ2-1; 12 bases agree with TRBD2. CDR1 is SGHAT, CDR2 FQNNGV, per germline. V shed 5 bases and J 5 bases; nucleotides not matched to a gene: 4. The CDR3 extends over 15 amino acids.

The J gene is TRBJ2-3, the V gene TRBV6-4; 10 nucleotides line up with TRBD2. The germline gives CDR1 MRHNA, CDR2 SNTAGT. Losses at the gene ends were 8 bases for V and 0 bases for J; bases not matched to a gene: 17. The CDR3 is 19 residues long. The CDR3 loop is CASCPGLATPRKSTDTQYF. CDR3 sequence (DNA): TGTGCCAGCTGCCCGGGACTAGCGACCCCCCGTAAAAGCACAGATACGCAGTATTTT.

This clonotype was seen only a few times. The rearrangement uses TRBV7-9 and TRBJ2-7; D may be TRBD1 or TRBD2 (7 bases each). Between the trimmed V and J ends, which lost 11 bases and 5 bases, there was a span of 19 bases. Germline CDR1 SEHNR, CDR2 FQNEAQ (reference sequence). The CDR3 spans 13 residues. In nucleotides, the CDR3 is TGTGCCTCAGGGGGTAGCGGGCGGCACGAGCAGTACTTC. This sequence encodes CASGGSGRHEQYF.

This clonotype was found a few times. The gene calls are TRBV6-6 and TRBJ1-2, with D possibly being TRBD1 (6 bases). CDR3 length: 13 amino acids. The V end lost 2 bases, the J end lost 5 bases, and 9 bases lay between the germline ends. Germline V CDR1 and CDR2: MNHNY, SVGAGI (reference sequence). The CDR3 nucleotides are TGTGCCAGCAGTTACACAGGGCAATATGGCTACACCTTC. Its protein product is CASSYTGQYGYTF.

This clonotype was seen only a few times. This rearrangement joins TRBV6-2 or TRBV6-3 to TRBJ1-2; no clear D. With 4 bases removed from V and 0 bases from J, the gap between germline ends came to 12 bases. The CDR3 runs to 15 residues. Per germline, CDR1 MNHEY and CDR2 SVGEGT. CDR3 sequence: CASSSGPRPNYGYTF. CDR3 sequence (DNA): TGTGCCAGCAGTTCAGGACCGAGACCTAACTATGGCTACACCTTC.

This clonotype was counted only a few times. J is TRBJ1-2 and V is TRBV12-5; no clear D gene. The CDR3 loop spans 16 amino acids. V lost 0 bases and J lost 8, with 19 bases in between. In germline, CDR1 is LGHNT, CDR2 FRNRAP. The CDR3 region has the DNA TGTGCTAGTGGTTTGGTATTGGGCCCAACAGATCTGGGCTACACCTTC. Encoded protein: CASGLVLGPTDLGYTF.

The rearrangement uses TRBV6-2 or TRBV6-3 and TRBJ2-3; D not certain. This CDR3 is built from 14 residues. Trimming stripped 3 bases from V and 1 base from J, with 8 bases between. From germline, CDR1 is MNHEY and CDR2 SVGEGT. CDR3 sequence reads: CASSYVSGTDTQYF. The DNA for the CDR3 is TGTGCCAGCAGTTATGTCAGCGGCACAGATACGCAGTATTTT.

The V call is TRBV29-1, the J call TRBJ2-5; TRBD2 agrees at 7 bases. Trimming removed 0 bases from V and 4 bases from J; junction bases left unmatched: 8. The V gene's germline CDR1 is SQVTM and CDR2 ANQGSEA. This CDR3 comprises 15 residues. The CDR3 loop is CSVEEYERGRETQYF. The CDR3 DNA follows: TGCAGCGTTGAAGAATATGAGCGGGGTCGAGAGACCCAGTACTTC.

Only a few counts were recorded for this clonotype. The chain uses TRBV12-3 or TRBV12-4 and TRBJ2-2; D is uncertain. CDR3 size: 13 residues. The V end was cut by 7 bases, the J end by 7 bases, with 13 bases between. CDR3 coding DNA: TGTGCCAGCACTCCAGACTCCTACGGGGAGCTGTTTTTT. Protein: CASTPDSYGELFF.

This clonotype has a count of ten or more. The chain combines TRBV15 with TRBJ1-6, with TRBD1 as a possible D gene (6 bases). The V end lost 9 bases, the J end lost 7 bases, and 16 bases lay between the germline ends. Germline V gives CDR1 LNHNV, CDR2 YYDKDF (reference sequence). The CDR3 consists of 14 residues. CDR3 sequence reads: CATGHTKRNSPLHF. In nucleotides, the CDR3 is TGTGCCACGGGACACACGAAACGAAATTCACCCCTCCACTTT.

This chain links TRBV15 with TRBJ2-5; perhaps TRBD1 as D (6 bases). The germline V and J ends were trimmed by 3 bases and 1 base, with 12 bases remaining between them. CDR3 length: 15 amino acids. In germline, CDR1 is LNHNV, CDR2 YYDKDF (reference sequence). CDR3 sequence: CATSSGWGPQETQYF. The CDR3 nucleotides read TGTGCCACCAGCAGCGGGTGGGGGCCCCAAGAGACCCAGTACTTC.

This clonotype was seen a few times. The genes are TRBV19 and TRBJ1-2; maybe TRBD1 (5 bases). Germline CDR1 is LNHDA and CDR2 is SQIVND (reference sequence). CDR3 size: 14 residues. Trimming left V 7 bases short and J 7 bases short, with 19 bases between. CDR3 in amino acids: CASIRTGGAGGYTF. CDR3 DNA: TGTGCCAGTATTCGAACGGGCGGGGCAGGTGGCTACACCTTC.

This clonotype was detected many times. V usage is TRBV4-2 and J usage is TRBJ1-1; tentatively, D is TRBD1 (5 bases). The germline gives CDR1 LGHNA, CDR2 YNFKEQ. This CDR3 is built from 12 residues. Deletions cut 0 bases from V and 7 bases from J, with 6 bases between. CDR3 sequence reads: CASSQEGLEAFF. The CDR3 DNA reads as TGTGCCAGCAGCCAAGAGGGACTTGAAGCTTTCTTT.

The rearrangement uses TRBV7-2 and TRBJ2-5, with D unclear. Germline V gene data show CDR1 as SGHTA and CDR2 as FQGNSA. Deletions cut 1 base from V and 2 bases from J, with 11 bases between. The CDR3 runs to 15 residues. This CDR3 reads CASSLDLGRQETQYF. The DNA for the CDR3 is TGTGCCAGCAGCTTAGATCTGGGCAGACAAGAGACCCAGTACTTC.

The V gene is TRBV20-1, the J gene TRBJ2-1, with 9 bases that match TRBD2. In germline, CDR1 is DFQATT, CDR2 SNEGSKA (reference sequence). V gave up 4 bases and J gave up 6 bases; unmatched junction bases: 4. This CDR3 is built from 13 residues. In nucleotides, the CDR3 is TGCAGTGCTATTATAGCGGGAGTCAATGAGCAGTTCTTC. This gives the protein CSAIIAGVNEQFF.

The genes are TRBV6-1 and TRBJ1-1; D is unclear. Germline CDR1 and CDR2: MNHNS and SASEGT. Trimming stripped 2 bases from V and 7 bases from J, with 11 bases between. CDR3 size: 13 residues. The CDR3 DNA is TGTGCCAGCAGTGAACGGCGTTGGGGTGAAGCTTTCTTT. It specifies CASSERRWGEAFF.

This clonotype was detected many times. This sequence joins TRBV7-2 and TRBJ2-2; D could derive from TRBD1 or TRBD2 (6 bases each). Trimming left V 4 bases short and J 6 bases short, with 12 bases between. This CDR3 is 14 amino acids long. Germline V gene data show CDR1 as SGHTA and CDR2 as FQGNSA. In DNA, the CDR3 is TGTGCCAGCAGCTCGTACAGGGAGGCCGGGGAGCTGTTTTTT. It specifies CASSSYREAGELFF.

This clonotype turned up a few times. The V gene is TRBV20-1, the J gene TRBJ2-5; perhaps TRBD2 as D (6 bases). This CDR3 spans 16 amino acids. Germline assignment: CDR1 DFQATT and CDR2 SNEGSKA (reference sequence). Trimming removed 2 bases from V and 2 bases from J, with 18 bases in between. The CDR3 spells CSARTIEPAGQETQYF. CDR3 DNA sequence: TGCAGTGCTAGAACTATTGAACCGGCGGGGCAAGAGACCCAGTACTTC.

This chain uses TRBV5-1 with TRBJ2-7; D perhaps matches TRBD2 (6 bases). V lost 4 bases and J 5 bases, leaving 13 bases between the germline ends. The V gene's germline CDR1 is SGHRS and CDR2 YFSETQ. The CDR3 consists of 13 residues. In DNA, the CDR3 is TGCGCCAGCAGCGGGGGGAACCCCCACGAGCAGTACTTC. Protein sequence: CASSGGNPHEQYF. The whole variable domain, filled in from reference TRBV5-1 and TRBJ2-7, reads KAGVTQTPRYLIKTRGQQVTLSCSPISGHRSVSWYQQTPGQGLQFLFEYFSETQRNKGNFPGRFSGRQFSNSRSEMNVSTLELGDSALYLCASSGGNPHEQYFGPGTRLTVT.

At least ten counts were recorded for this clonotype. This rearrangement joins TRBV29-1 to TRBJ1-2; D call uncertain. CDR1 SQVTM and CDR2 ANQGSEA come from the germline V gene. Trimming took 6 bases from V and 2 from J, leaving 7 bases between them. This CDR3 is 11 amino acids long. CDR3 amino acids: CSVLWNYGYTF. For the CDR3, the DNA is TGCAGCGTACTGTGGAACTATGGCTACACCTTC. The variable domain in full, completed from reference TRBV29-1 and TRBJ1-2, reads SAVISQKPSRDICQRGTSLTIQCQVDSQVTMMFWYRQQPGQSLTLIATANQGSEATYESGFVIDKFPISRPNLTFSTLTVSNMSPEDSSIYLCSVLWNYGYTFGSGTRLTVV.

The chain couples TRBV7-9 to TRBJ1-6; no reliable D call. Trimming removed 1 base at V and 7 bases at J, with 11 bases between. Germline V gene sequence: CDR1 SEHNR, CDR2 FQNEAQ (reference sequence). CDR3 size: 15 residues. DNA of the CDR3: TGTGCCAGCAGCTTAGGAGTTGGATTCAATTCACCCCTCCACTTT. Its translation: CASSLGVGFNSPLHF.

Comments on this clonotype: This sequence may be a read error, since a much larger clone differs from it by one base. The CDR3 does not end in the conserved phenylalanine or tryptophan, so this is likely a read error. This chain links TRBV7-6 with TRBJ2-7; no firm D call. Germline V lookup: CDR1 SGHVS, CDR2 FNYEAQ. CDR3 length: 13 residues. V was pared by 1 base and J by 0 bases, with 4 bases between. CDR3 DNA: TGTGCCAGCAGCTTAGAAAACTCCTACGAGCAGTACATC. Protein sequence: CASSLENSYEQYI.

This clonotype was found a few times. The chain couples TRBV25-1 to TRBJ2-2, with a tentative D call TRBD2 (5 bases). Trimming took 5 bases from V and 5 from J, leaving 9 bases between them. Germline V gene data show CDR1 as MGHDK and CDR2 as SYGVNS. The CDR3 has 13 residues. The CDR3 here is CASSMLATGELFF. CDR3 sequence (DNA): TGTGCCAGCAGTATGTTAGCGACCGGGGAGCTGTTTTTT.

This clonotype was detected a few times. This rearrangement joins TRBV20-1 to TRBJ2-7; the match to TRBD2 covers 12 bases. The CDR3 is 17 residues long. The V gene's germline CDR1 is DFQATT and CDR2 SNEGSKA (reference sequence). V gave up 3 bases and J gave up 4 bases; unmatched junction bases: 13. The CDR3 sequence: CSASETSGGRGIYEQYF. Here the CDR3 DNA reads TGCAGTGCTAGCGAGACTAGCGGGGGCCGGGGAATATACGAGCAGTACTTC.

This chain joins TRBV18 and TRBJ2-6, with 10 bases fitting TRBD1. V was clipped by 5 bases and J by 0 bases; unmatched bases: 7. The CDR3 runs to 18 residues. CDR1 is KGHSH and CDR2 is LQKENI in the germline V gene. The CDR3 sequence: CASSEGQGLSSGANVLTF. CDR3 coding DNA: TGTGCCAGCTCAGAGGGACAGGGGCTCTCCTCTGGGGCCAACGTCCTGACTTTC.

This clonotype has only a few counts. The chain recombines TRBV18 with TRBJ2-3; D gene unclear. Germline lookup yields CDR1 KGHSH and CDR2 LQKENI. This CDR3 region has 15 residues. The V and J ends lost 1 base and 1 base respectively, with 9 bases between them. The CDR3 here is CASSPQVGGTDTQYF. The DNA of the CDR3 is TGTGCCAGCTCACCACAGGTCGGCGGCACAGATACGCAGTATTTT.

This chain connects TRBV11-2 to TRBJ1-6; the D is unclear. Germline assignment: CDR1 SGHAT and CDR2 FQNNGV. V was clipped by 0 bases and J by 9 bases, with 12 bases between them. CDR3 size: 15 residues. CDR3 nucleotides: TGTGCCAGCAGCTTAGAGAAGGGCATCCTTTCACCCCTCCACTTT. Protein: CASSLEKGILSPLHF.